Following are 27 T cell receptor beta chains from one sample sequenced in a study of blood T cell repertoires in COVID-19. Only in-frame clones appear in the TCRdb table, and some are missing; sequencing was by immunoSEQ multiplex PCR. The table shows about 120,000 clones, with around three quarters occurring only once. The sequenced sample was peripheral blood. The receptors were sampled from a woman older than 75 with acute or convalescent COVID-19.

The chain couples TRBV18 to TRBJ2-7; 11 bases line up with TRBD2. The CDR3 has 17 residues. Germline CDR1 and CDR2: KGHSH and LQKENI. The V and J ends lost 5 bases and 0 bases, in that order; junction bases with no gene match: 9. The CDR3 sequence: CASSGTSGGFSSYEQYF. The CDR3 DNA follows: TGTGCCAGCTCAGGAACTAGCGGGGGCTTTAGCTCCTACGAGCAGTACTTC.

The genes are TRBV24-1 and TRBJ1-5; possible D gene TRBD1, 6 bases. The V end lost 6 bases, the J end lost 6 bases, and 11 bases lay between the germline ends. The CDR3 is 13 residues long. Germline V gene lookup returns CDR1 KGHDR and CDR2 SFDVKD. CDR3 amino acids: CATSTGHGQPQHF. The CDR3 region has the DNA TGTGCCACCAGTACAGGGCACGGTCAGCCCCAGCATTTT.

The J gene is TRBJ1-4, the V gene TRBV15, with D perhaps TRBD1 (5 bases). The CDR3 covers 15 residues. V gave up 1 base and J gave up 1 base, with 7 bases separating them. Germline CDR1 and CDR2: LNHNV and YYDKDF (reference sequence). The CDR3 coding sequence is TGTGCCACCAGCAGAGCCGGGGGAACTAATGAAAAACTGTTTTTT. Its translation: CATSRAGGTNEKLFF.

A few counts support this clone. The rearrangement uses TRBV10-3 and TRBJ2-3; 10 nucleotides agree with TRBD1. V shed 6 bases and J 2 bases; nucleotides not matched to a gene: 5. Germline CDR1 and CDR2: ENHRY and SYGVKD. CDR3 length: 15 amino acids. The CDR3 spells CAIRGDRGYTDTQYF. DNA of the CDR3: TGTGCCATCAGGGGGGACAGGGGCTACACAGATACGCAGTATTTT.

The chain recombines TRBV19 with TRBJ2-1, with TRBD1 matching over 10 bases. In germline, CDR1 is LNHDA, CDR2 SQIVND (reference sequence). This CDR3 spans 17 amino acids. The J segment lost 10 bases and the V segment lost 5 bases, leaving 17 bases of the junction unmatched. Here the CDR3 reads CASSARGGTGAIREQFF. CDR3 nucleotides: TGTGCCAGTAGTGCGCGAGGGGGGACAGGGGCTATCCGCGAGCAGTTCTTC.

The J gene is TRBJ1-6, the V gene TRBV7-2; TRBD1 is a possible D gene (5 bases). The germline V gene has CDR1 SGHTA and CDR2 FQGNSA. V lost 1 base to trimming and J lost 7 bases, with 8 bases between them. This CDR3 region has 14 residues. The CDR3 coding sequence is TGTGCCAGCAGCTTAGAACAGGAAAATTCACCCCTCCACTTT. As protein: CASSLEQENSPLHF.

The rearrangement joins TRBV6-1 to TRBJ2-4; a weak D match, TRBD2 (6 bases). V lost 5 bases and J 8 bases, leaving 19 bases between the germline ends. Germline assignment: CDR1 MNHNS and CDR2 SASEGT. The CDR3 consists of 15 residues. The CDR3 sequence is CASSLSPTWGDIQYF. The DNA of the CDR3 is TGTGCCAGCAGTTTAAGCCCGACCTGGGGGGACATTCAGTACTTC.

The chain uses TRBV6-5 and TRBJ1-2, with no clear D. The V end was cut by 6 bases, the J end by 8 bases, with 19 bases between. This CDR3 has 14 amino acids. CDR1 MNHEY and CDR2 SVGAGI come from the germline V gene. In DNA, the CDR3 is TGTGCCAGCAGACCTCATAAACCAATAGAGGGCTACACCTTC. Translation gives CASRPHKPIEGYTF.

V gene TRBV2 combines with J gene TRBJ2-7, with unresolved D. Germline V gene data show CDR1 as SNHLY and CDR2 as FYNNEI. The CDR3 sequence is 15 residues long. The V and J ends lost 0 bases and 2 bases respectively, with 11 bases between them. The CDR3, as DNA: TGTGCCAGCAGTGAAGCGCTGGCAGAAACCTACGAGCAGTACTTC. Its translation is CASSEALAETYEQYF.

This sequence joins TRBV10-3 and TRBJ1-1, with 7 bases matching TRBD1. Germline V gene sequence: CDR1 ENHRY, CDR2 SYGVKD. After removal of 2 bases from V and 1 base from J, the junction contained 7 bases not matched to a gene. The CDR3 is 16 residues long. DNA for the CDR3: TGTGCCATCAGTGAGCTTACAGGGGTGAGGAACACTGAAGCTTTCTTT. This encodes CAISELTGVRNTEAFF.

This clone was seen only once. CDR3 amino acids: CASSLRRDQQFF. CDR3 DNA sequence: TGTGCCAGCAGTTTAAGGCGGGACCAGCAGTTCTTC. The chain recombines TRBV28 with TRBJ2-1; tentatively, D is TRBD2 (6 bases). Trimming removed 2 bases at V and 11 bases at J, with 10 bases between. The CDR3 sequence is 12 residues long. Germline loops: CDR1 MDHEN, CDR2 SYDVKM.

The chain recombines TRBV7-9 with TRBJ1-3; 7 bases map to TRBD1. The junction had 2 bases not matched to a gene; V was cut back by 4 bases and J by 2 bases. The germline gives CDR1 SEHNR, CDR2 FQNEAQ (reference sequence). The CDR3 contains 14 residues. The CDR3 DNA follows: TGTGCCAGCAGCTCCGACAGGGCTGGAAACACCATATATTTT. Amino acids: CASSSDRAGNTIYF.

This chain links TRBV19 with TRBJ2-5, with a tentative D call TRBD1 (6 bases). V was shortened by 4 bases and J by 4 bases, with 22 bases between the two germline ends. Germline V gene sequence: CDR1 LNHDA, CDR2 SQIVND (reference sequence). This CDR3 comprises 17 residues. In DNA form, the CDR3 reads TGTGCCAGTAGTACATATTATCGAGGGGGTACGGGAGAGACCCAGTACTTC. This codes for CASSTYYRGGTGETQYF.

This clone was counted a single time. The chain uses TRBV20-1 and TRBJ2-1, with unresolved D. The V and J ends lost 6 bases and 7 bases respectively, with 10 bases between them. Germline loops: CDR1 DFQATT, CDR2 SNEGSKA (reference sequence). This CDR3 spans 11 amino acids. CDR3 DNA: TGCAGTGCGCCCCTACGGAATGAGCAGTTCTTC. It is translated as CSAPLRNEQFF.

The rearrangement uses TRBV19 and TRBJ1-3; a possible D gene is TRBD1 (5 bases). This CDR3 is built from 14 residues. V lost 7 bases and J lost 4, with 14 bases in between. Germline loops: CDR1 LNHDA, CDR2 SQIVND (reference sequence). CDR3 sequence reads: CASTNSGRGNTIYF. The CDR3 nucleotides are TGTGCCAGTACCAATTCAGGGCGCGGAAACACCATATATTTT.

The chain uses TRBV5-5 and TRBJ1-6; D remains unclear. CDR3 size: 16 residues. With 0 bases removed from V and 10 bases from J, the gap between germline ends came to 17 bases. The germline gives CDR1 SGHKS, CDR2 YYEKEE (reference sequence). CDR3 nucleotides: TGTGCCAGCAGCTTGGGGGAGGGCCTAGTGGGATCACCCCTCCACTTT. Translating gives CASSLGEGLVGSPLHF.

CDR3 sequence reads: CASSAGTGTNQPQHF. CDR3 DNA: TGTGCCAGCAGTGCCGGGACAGGGACGAATCAGCCCCAGCATTTT. This chain connects TRBV27 to TRBJ1-5, with TRBD1 identical over 9 bases. Trimming cost V 5 bases and J 4 bases; bases outside gene matches: 6. CDR3 length equals 15 residues. In germline, CDR1 is MNHEY, CDR2 SMNVEV (reference sequence).

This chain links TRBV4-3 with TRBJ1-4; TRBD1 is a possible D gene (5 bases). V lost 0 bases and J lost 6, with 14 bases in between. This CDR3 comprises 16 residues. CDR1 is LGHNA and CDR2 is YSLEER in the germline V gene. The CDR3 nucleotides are TGCGCCAGCAGCCAAGATTTGTCCGTAGGGGATGAAAAACTGTTTTTT. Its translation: CASSQDLSVGDEKLFF.

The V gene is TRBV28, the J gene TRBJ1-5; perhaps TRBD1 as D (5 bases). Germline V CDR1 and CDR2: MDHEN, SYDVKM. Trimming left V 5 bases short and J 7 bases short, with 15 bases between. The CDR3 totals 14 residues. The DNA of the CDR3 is TGTGCCAGCAGTCCTTACGGACAATTCCAGCCCCAGCATTTT. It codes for CASSPYGQFQPQHF.

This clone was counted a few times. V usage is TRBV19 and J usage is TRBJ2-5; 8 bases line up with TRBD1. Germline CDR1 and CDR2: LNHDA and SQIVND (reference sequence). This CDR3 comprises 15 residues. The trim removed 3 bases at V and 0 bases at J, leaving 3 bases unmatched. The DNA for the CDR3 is TGTGCCAGTAGTATTACAGGGGGGTACCAAGAGACCCAGTACTTC. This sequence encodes CASSITGGYQETQYF.

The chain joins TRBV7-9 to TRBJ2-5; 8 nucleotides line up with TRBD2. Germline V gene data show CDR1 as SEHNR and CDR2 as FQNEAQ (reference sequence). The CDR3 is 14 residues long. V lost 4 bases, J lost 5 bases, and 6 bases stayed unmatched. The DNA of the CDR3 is TGTGCCAGCAGCTATAGCGGGATGGGCGAGACCCAGTACTTC. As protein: CASSYSGMGETQYF.

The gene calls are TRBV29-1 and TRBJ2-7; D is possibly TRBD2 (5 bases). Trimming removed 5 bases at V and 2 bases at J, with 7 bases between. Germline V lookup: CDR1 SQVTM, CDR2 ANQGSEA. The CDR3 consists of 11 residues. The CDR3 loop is CSVSGTYEQYF. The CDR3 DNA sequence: TGCAGCGTTTCCGGGACCTACGAGCAGTACTTC.

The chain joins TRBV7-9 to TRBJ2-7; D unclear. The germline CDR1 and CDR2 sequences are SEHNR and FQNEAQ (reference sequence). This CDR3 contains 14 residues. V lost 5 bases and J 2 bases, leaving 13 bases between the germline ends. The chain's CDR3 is CASSPAGSPYEQYF. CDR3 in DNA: TGTGCCAGCAGCCCCGCCGGTTCCCCCTACGAGCAGTACTTC.

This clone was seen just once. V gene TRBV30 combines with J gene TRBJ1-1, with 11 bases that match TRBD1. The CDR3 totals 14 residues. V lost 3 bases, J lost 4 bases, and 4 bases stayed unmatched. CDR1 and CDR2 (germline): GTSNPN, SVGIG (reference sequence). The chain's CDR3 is CAWSAGTGGTEAFF. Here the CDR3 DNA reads TGTGCCTGGAGCGCCGGGACAGGGGGCACTGAAGCTTTCTTT.

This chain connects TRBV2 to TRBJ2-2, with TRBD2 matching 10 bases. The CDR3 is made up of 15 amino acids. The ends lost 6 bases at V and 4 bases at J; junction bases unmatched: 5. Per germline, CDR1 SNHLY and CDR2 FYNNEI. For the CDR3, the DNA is TGTGCCAGCAGCGGGACTAGCGTCATCACCGGGGAGCTGTTTTTT. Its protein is CASSGTSVITGELFF.

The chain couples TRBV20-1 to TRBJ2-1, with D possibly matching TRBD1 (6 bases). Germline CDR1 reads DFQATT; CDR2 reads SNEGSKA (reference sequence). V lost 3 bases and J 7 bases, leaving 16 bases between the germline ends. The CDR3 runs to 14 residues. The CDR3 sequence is CSASRGFYRNEQFF. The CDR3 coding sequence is TGCAGTGCTAGTAGGGGGTTTTATAGAAATGAGCAGTTCTTC.

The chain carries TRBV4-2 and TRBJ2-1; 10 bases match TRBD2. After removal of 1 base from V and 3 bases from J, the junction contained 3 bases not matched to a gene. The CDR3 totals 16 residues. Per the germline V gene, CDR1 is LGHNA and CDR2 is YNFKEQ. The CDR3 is CASSQGTSGLYNEQFF. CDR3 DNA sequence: TGTGCCAGCAGCCAAGGGACTAGCGGCCTCTACAATGAGCAGTTCTTC.